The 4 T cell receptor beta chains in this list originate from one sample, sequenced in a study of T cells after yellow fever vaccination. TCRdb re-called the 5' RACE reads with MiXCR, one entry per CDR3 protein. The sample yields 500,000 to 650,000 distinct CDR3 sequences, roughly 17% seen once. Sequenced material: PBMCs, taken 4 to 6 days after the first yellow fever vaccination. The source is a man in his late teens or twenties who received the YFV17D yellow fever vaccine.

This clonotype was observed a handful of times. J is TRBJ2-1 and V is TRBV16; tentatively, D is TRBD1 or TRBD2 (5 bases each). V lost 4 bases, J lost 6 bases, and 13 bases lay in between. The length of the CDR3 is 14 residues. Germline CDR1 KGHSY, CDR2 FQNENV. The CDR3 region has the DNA TGTGCCAGCAGCCGACAAGGGACGCCCAATGAGCAGTTCTTC. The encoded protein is CASSRQGTPNEQFF.

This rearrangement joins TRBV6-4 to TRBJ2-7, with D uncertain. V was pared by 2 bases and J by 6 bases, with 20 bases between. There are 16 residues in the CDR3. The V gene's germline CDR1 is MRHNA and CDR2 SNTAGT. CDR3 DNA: TGTGCCAGCAGTGACGGTTCGACGGAAGCCGCCCTCGAGCAGTACGTC. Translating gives CASSDGSTEAALEQYV.

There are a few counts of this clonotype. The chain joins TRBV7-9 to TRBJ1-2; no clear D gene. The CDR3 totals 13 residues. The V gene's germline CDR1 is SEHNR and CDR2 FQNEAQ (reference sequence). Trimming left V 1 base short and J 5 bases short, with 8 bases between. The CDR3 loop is CASSLDDGYGYTF. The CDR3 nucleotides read TGTGCCAGCAGCTTAGACGACGGATATGGCTACACCTTC.

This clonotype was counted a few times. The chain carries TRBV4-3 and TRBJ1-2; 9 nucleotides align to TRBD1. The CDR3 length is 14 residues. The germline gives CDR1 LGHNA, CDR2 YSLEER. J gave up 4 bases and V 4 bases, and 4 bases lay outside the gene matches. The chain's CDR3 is CASSRADRGYGYTF. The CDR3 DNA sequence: TGCGCCAGCAGCCGGGCGGACAGGGGCTATGGCTACACCTTC.